This TCR beta chain was captured by sequencing in a study of early T cells in non-severe SARS-CoV-2 infection (dated by TCRdb to the early 2020s). For the study in its entirety: TCR sequencing used bulk RNA from unsorted whole blood, so alpha and beta chains could not be paired.

This was a case-control study nested in a cohort of healthcare workers in London, UK, who had nasopharyngeal swab PCR tests and blood samples taken every week. Healthcare workers were enrolled in the week of the UK lockdown, from 23 to 31 March 2020, and were followed every week for up to roughly 16 weeks. This clonotype was observed many times. The specificity of this receptor is unknown. It has no much larger one-base neighbor in the sample; base qualities were not kept. Library generation was performed with 5' RACE. Sequenced on a NextSeq 500. In the TCR library protocol, unique molecular identifiers were attached to individual cDNA molecules to correct for PCR bias and sequencing error. Sequencing covered both TCR alpha and beta chains, and within each sample the abundances of alpha and beta sequences were tightly co-correlated. The paper's data handling went like this. Decombinator V4 was used to perform V gene, J gene and CDR3 annotation of TCR sequences. TCRs were defined as expanded if a significant change between any two time points was detected under a Poisson model with p below 0.0001. TCR abundances were normalised to the total number of TCRs sequenced per sample and were expressed as counts per million. TRAV1-2 paired with TRAJ12, TRAJ20 or TRAJ33 defined MAIT TCRs, while TRAV10 paired with TRAJ18 defined iNKT TCRs. A search of VDJdb, accessed on 1 November 2021, was run for TCRs annotated to CMV, EBV and SARS-CoV-2, with TCRs annotated for multiple antigens excluded. TCRdb applied fastp at Q25 and MiXCR to the public reads, then kept only in-frame beta chains. A single entry per CDR3 protein holds the most common genes and DNA from its merged rows. TCRdb's processing, not the authors' own work, is the source of the V and J calls. This sample gives tens of thousands of distinct CDR3 sequences in total; roughly 4.4% of them show up just once. The ten largest make up about 20% of the sample.

The full study reports these points: VDJdb matching was skewed toward anti-spike CD8 responses and likely underestimated virus-specific expansions by missing private and CD4 specificities.

There are 16 amino acids in the CDR3, from cysteine to phenylalanine inclusive. Solely the CDR3 DNA is kept, with 48 bases framed from the first base. V is shortened by 6 bases, J by 4 bases, and the region joining them spans 21 bases. The clonotype was recovered from an adult who was a healthcare worker with PCR-confirmed SARS-CoV-2 infection or an uninfected control (not recorded which). Source material: whole blood. The rearrangement joined TRBV12-3 or TRBV12-4 to TRBJ1-1, and the D gene may be TRBD1, 6 bases matching. The nucleotide sequence is given as TGTGCCAGCAGGGAGGGACATGAGGGGAGTGGCACTGAAGCTTTCTTT. It specifies CASREGHEGSGTEAFF.